The 13 T cell receptor beta chains below come from one sample, sequenced in a study of blood T cell repertoires in COVID-19 (dated by TCRdb to the early 2020s). Library preparation used the immunoSEQ multiplex PCR assay. The immuneACCESS repertoire file appears here via TCRdb, limited to in-frame rearrangements. These files lack a portion of the clones; in checked studies, under half of the deficit traces to unresolved V genes, and the cause of the others is not known. For this sample there are under 200,000 clones; 70% to 90% appear just once. The ten largest clones capture 5% to 8.5% of the sample. Sequencing used PBMCs or T cells enriched from blood (not recorded which). All receptors come from a woman aged 45-65 years who had recovered from COVID-19.

The chain uses TRBV7-2 and TRBJ2-2, with 9 bases identical to TRBD1. The CDR3 contains 16 residues. V was clipped by 3 bases and J by 6 bases; unmatched bases: 8. The germline CDR1 and CDR2 sequences are SGHTA and FQGNSA. The CDR3 nucleotides are TGTGCCAGCAGCTTCGGGACAGGGATTATATCCGGGGAGCTGTTTTTT. Translated: CASSFGTGIISGELFF.

J is TRBJ1-2 and V is TRBV30; D not certain. Trimming shortened V by 5 bases and J by 7 bases, and 14 bases separated the two germline ends. This CDR3 is 12 amino acids long. Germline V gene sequence: CDR1 GTSNPN, CDR2 SVGIG (reference sequence). The CDR3 DNA sequence: TGTGCCTGGGAGCCCCCAGAGGGTGGCTACACCTTC. Protein: CAWEPPEGGYTF.

The CDR3 bases are TGTGCCTACGACATGCGGGTGATGTACACTGAAGCTTTCTTT. Translation: CAYDMRVMYTEAFF. The chain recombines TRBV7-9 with TRBJ1-1; D is ambiguous. The CDR3 covers 14 residues. CDR1 is SEHNR, CDR2 FQNEAQ, per germline (reference sequence). Trimming took 11 bases from V and 3 from J, leaving 19 bases between them.

The CDR3 spells CASSYGVTGELFF. In nucleotides, the CDR3 is TGCGCCAGCAGCTACGGGGTCACCGGGGAGCTGTTTTTT. This rearrangement joins TRBV5-1 to TRBJ2-2; D might be TRBD2 (5 bases). CDR3 length: 13 residues. Germline CDR1 reads SGHRS; CDR2 reads YFSETQ. V was trimmed by 3 bases and J by 4 bases, leaving 7 bases between them.

The chain uses TRBV25-1 and TRBJ2-2, with TRBD2 matching over 9 bases. Per germline, CDR1 MGHDK and CDR2 SYGVNS. Losses at the gene ends were 6 bases for V and 5 bases for J; bases not matched to a gene: 7. This CDR3 is built from 15 residues. The CDR3 nucleotides read TGTGCCAGCAGACTAGCGGGCCCGGGTACCGGGGAGCTGTTTTTT. Protein sequence: CASRLAGPGTGELFF.

The rearrangement uses TRBV10-2 and TRBJ1-6; tentative D call: TRBD1 (5 bases). The length of the CDR3 is 14 residues. The V gene lost 3 bases and the J gene lost 8 bases, with 11 bases spanning the gap. Germline lookup yields CDR1 WSHSY and CDR2 SAAADI. CDR3 in amino acids: CASSESGTDSPLHF. CDR3 bases: TGCGCCAGCAGTGAAAGCGGGACGGATTCACCCCTCCACTTT.

This chain links TRBV6-2 or TRBV6-3 with TRBJ2-7; 7 positions match TRBD1. J was trimmed by 2 bases and V by 1 base; bases with no gene match: 2. The CDR3 totals 14 residues. Germline lookup yields CDR1 MNHEY and CDR2 SVGEGT. The CDR3 protein is CASSYLGQTYEQYF. DNA for the CDR3: TGTGCCAGCAGTTACTTGGGACAGACCTACGAGCAGTACTTC.

The chain is built from TRBV20-1 and TRBJ2-3; no clear D gene. V was shortened by 6 bases and J by 8 bases, with 9 bases between the two germline ends. Germline CDR1 and CDR2: DFQATT and SNEGSKA (reference sequence). CDR3 size: 10 residues. The CDR3 region is CSAILSTQYF. The CDR3, as DNA: TGCAGTGCCATTCTAAGTACGCAGTATTTT.

The rearrangement links TRBV5-1 to TRBJ2-7; the match to TRBD1 covers 10 bases. V lost 0 bases, J lost 3 bases, and 9 bases stayed unmatched. The CDR3 spans 17 residues. The V gene's germline CDR1 is SGHRS and CDR2 YFSETQ. CDR3 coding DNA: TGCGCCAGCAGCTTGGTCTCCCTCCGGGACAGGGGCTACGAGCAGTACTTC. Translating it yields CASSLVSLRDRGYEQYF.

The chain uses TRBV28 and TRBJ1-5, with D hard to call. Trimming stripped 5 bases from V and 0 bases from J, with 17 bases between. Germline assignment: CDR1 MDHEN and CDR2 SYDVKM. There are 17 residues in the CDR3. In nucleotides, the CDR3 is TGTGCCAGCAGTAACGCTTTAGAAGTCTATAGCAATCAGCCCCAGCATTTT. Translating it yields CASSNALEVYSNQPQHF.

V and J are TRBV7-3 and TRBJ2-2; possibly TRBD1 for D (6 bases). Trimming removed 2 bases from V and 0 bases from J, with 13 bases in between. There are 17 residues in the CDR3. Germline CDR1 SGHTA, CDR2 FQGTGA. The CDR3 coding sequence is TGTGCCAGCAGCTTATCAGGGGAGATAGCGAACACCGGGGAGCTGTTTTTT. As protein: CASSLSGEIANTGELFF.

The rearrangement links TRBV27 to TRBJ2-2; the D is unclear. Germline-derived CDR1 and CDR2 are MNHEY and SMNVEV (reference sequence). The CDR3 has 12 amino acids. The V end was cut by 5 bases, the J end by 3 bases, with 4 bases between. CDR3 coding DNA: TGTGCCAGCAGTACTTACACCGGGGAGCTGTTTTTT. This translates into CASSTYTGELFF.

The CDR3 nucleotides read TGTGCCAGCAGCTTACGGGACTTCCAAGAGACCCAGTACTTC. Residues: CASSLRDFQETQYF. This chain uses TRBV7-2 with TRBJ2-5; maybe TRBD2 (6 bases). In germline, CDR1 is SGHTA, CDR2 FQGNSA. V was cut by 2 bases and J by 1 base, with 8 bases left in between. This CDR3 region has 14 residues.